The 15 T cell receptor beta chains below all came from one sample that was sequenced in a study of sequential checkpoint blockade in melanoma. Data came from immunoSEQ multiplex PCR; TCRdb stores just in-frame clones and leaves some out. Among 5,500 or so clones, less than 50% were seen once, and the ten largest hold 27%. Treatment specified: randomized to nivolumab then ipilimumab (arm A) or the reverse (arm B). This material consisted of CD8+ T cells sorted from blood (inferred from file names), taken from a patient given nivolumab and ipilimumab in sequence. The source is a human patient with melanoma. Some clones in this sample may be carry-over from other donors' samples.

The CDR3 loop is CASSKRDSPKNTEAFF. In DNA form, the CDR3 reads TGTGCCAGCAGCAAAAGGGACAGCCCGAAGAACACTGAAGCTTTCTTT. The gene calls are TRBV21-1 and TRBJ1-1; TRBD1 was called by the table and not checked on the DNA. TRBV21-1 has pseudogene status. The CDR3 sequence is 16 residues long.

This sequence joins TRBV6-5 and TRBJ1-1, with 8 nucleotides matching TRBD1. CDR1 is MNHEY, CDR2 SVGAGI, per germline. The CDR3 runs to 14 residues. Trimming removed 6 bases from V and 3 bases from J; junction bases left unmatched: 6. The DNA for the CDR3 is TGTGCCAGCAGACCCACAGGGGGAGACACTGAAGCTTTCTTT. As protein: CASRPTGGDTEAFF.

This chain uses TRBV4-3 with TRBJ2-7, with D hard to call. V was cut by 0 bases and J by 4 bases, with 13 bases left in between. Germline V lookup: CDR1 LGHNA, CDR2 YSLEER. The CDR3 is 15 amino acids. CDR3: CASSQDRGSMYEQYF. The DNA of the CDR3 is TGCGCCAGCAGCCAAGATCGAGGCAGTATGTACGAGCAGTACTTC.

The chain combines TRBV25-1 with TRBJ1-4, with TRBD1 matching 9 bases. V lost 4 bases to trimming and J lost 8 bases; unmatched junction nucleotides: 8. From germline, CDR1 is MGHDK and CDR2 SYGVNS. The CDR3 has 15 residues. The CDR3 here is CASSGGDRGEEKLFF. CDR3 nucleotide sequence: TGTGCCAGCAGTGGTGGAGACAGGGGGGAGGAAAAACTGTTTTTT.

The rearrangement joins TRBV6-5 to TRBJ1-4, with no clear D. Germline CDR1 and CDR2: MNHEY and SVGAGI. Trimming cost V 6 bases and J 1 base, with 9 bases left between them. The CDR3 consists of 14 residues. CDR3 amino acids: CASRALGTNEKLFF. CDR3 bases: TGTGCCAGCAGAGCTCTTGGAACTAATGAAAAACTGTTTTTT.

V gene TRBV7-9 combines with J gene TRBJ2-7; TRBD1 aligns across 9 bases. Germline V CDR1 and CDR2: SEHNR, FQNEAQ (reference sequence). The CDR3 has 14 residues. The V and J ends lost 4 bases and 7 bases, in that order; junction bases with no gene match: 8. The CDR3 sequence is CASSSQGAAAEQYF. CDR3 coding DNA: TGTGCCAGCAGCTCACAGGGGGCAGCGGCTGAGCAGTACTTC.

The gene calls are TRBV7-8 and TRBJ1-1, with 9 bases aligning to TRBD1. V lost 3 bases to trimming and J lost 0 bases; unmatched junction nucleotides: 8. In germline, CDR1 is SGHVS, CDR2 FQNEAQ. This CDR3 has 17 amino acids. This CDR3 reads CASSLPGTGIMNTEAFF. The DNA of the CDR3 is TGTGCCAGCAGCTTGCCCGGGACAGGGATCATGAACACTGAAGCTTTCTTT.

The chain uses TRBV19 and TRBJ2-7; no definite D call. Germline assignment: CDR1 LNHDA and CDR2 SQIVND (reference sequence). With 4 bases removed from V and 6 bases from J, the gap between germline ends came to 10 bases. This CDR3 comprises 12 residues. The CDR3 DNA is TGTGCCAGTAGTACCCGAAGCTCCGAGCAGTACTTC. Translation gives CASSTRSSEQYF.

This rearrangement joins TRBV6-6 to TRBJ2-5; TRBD2 aligns across 10 bases. The CDR3 has 14 amino acids. Germline CDR1 and CDR2: MNHNY and SVGAGI (reference sequence). Trimming at V came to 5 bases and at J to 4 bases, leaving 4 bases not matched to a gene. In DNA form, the CDR3 reads TGTGCCAGCAGTACAATAGCGGGGGGAGAGACCCAGTACTTC. Its translation: CASSTIAGGETQYF.

This CDR3 is CASSYSGQGLGEALHF. CDR3 coding DNA: TGTGCCAGCAGTTACTCTGGACAGGGTCTGGGGGAGGCCCTCCACTTT. V is TRBV6-5 and J is TRBJ1-6, with 8 bases fitting TRBD1. Germline CDR1 and CDR2: MNHEY and SVGAGI. The CDR3 contains 16 residues. After removal of 0 bases from V and 14 bases from J, the junction contained 12 bases not matched to a gene.

In this sample, this clone turned up once. V and J are TRBV30 and TRBJ1-1; 9 bases fit TRBD1. The CDR3 sequence is 15 residues long. Germline CDR1 and CDR2: GTSNPN and SVGIG (reference sequence). V gave up 2 bases and J gave up 4 bases; unmatched junction bases: 8. The CDR3 reads CAWSSWTGDSTEAFF. The CDR3 bases are TGTGCCTGGAGTTCCTGGACAGGGGATAGCACTGAAGCTTTCTTT.

V is TRBV29-1 and J is TRBJ1-1, with 7 bases identical to TRBD1. Germline loops: CDR1 SQVTM, CDR2 ANQGSEA. The CDR3 runs to 15 residues. Germline trimming cut 4 bases from V and 3 bases from J; bases unmatched to any gene: 11. The CDR3 here is CSVVPIQGMDTEAFF. The CDR3 DNA reads TGCAGCGTTGTCCCAATACAGGGGATGGACACTGAAGCTTTCTTT.

This rearrangement joins TRBV7-6 to TRBJ2-7; 7 nucleotides align to TRBD1. This CDR3 region has 16 residues. From germline, CDR1 is SGHVS and CDR2 FNYEAQ. With V trimmed by 5 bases and J by 2 bases, 12 bases remained unmatched. CDR3 protein: CASSKEEAGTAYEQYF. For the CDR3, the DNA is TGTGCCAGCAGCAAGGAGGAAGCCGGGACAGCCTACGAGCAGTACTTC.

This clone was observed a handful of times. This sequence joins TRBV19 and TRBJ1-5, with 11 bases that match TRBD1. Germline CDR1 LNHDA, CDR2 SQIVND (reference sequence). Germline trimming cut 3 bases from V and 7 bases from J; bases unmatched to any gene: 5. The CDR3 is 15 amino acids. The CDR3, as DNA: TGTGCCAGTAGTATCCGGACAGGGGGCATCCAGCCCCAGCATTTT. Translating gives CASSIRTGGIQPQHF.

There are many counts of this clone. The chain joins TRBV11-2 to TRBJ2-7; D ambiguous. Between the trimmed V and J ends, which lost 4 bases and 7 bases, there was a span of 14 bases. CDR1 is SGHAT, CDR2 FQNNGV, per germline. This CDR3 comprises 13 residues. CDR3 amino acids: CASSSPEVWEQYF. CDR3 bases: TGTGCCAGCAGCTCGCCCGAGGTCTGGGAGCAGTACTTC.